This T cell receptor beta chain originates from a study of T cell responses to AZD1222 COVID-19 vaccine. Comment on this clone: The antigen remains undetermined.

The study's findings and limits: Spike-specific TCR repertoires showed rising breadth and depth after two AZD1222 doses. Clonal diversity may have been underestimated in mostly white British donors. Unmutated variant regions reportedly attract nearly half of all spike-specific TCRs.

The ends were cut back, 2 bases at V and 1 base at J, with 5 bases in the middle. In germline, CDR1 is MNHEY, CDR2 SMNVEV (reference sequence). The CDR3 has 13 residues. Repertoires were generated with immunoSEQ multiplex PCR, while TCRdb's copy carries only in-frame clones and drops some. The table records about 53,000 clones, approximately 84% of them present only once. Sequenced material: peripheral blood, taken on day 0 of AZD1222 vaccination. The chain combines TRBV27 with TRBJ1-1; D not resolved. The TCR comes from an adult in good health. The CDR3 loop reads CASSLGSNTEAFF. CDR3 nucleotide sequence: TGTGCCAGCAGTTTAGGGTCGAACACTGAAGCTTTCTTT.